This is a list of T cell receptor beta chains from one sample in a study of response to subunit inactivated influenza vaccine. TCRdb processed the RT-PCR reads anew with MiXCR; each CDR3 protein has one entry. Of 700,000 to 900,000 distinct CDR3 sequences in the sample, less than 25% were seen once. Sequences were derived from PBMCs from blood, sampled 4 to 6 days after vaccination. These receptors originate from a man aged 45-65 years who received an inactivated influenza vaccine. Each CDR3 is given with its conserved first and last residue. Each record gives: clone size, CDR3 length, J gene, V gene, D gene, CDR3 DNA, CDR3 protein. The D gene is left open where the match is weak. Clone size, where shown, is once, few, many, or a class for clones that have expanded.

abundance: -; len: 17; j_gene: TRBJ2-7; v_gene: TRBV11-2; d_gene: TRBD2; CDR3nt: TGTGCCAGCAGCTTAGAGGTGTTAGCGGGTTTCTCCTACGAGCAGTACTTC; CDR3aa: CASSLEVLAGFSYEQYF
abundance: -; len: 16; j_gene: TRBJ1-2; v_gene: TRBV12-3/TRBV12-4; d_gene: -; CDR3nt: TGTGCCAGCAGTTTGCACTTAGCTTCGCCATTCTATGGCTACACCTTC; CDR3aa: CASSLHLASPFYGYTF
abundance: -; len: 15; j_gene: TRBJ2-1; v_gene: TRBV9; d_gene: TRBD2; CDR3nt: TGTGCCAGCAGCGTAGACCTAGCGGAGTACAATGAGCAGTTCTTC; CDR3aa: CASSVDLAEYNEQFF
abundance: -; len: 19; j_gene: TRBJ2-1; v_gene: TRBV28; d_gene: TRBD2; CDR3nt: TGTGCCAGCAGCACTTCACGATCCAATAGCGGGAGCACCTACAATGAGCAGTTCTTC; CDR3aa: CASSTSRSNSGSTYNEQFF
abundance: few; len: 13; j_gene: TRBJ2-4; v_gene: TRBV27; d_gene: TRBD1; CDR3nt: TGTGCCAGTCGGCCAGGGGGCGCGGGGATTCAGTACTTC; CDR3aa: CASRPGGAGIQYF
abundance: -; len: 13; j_gene: TRBJ1-1; v_gene: TRBV30; d_gene: -; CDR3nt: TGTGCCTGGAGTGTACAGAGGGGCACTGAAGCTTTCTTT; CDR3aa: CAWSVQRGTEAFF
abundance: few; len: 12; j_gene: TRBJ2-3; v_gene: TRBV7-9; d_gene: -; CDR3nt: TGTGCCAGCAGCCAGGACCGATATACGCAGTATTTT; CDR3aa: CASSQDRYTQYF
abundance: few; len: 16; j_gene: TRBJ1-2; v_gene: TRBV12-3/TRBV12-4; d_gene: -; CDR3nt: TGTGCCAGCAGTTTAGCGCTTCAGGGAACGAAGGATGGCTACACCTTC; CDR3aa: CASSLALQGTKDGYTF
abundance: -; len: 17; j_gene: TRBJ2-7; v_gene: TRBV6-1; d_gene: TRBD1; CDR3nt: TGTGCCAGCAGTAAGGGGACAGGGGGTCACCTCTCCTACGAGCAGTACTTC; CDR3aa: CASSKGTGGHLSYEQYF
abundance: -; len: 12; j_gene: TRBJ1-2; v_gene: TRBV12-3/TRBV12-4; d_gene: -; CDR3nt: TGTGCCAGCAGCTCATCGGGGGGAGGCTACACCTTC; CDR3aa: CASSSSGGGYTF
abundance: -; len: 14; j_gene: TRBJ2-7; v_gene: TRBV20-1; d_gene: -; CDR3nt: TGCAGTGCACCAGGGACAACTCGGGGGTACGAGCAGTACTTC; CDR3aa: CSAPGTTRGYEQYF
abundance: once; len: 16; j_gene: TRBJ2-7; v_gene: TRBV3-1; d_gene: TRBD2; CDR3nt: TGTGCCAGCAGCCTCCCGGTTAGCGGGAGTACCCACGAGCAGTACTTC; CDR3aa: CASSLPVSGSTHEQYF
abundance: few; len: 14; j_gene: TRBJ1-5; v_gene: TRBV7-8; d_gene: -; CDR3nt: TGTGCCAGCAGCTTACCTACGAGCCTGGGGCCCCAGCATTTT; CDR3aa: CASSLPTSLGPQHF
abundance: -; len: 15; j_gene: TRBJ1-6; v_gene: TRBV7-2; d_gene: TRBD1; CDR3nt: TGTGCCAGCAGCTTAGTGCGACAGGGGGCGACGGCCCTCCACTTT; CDR3aa: CASSLVRQGATALHF
abundance: -; len: 14; j_gene: TRBJ2-5; v_gene: TRBV11-2; d_gene: -; CDR3nt: TGTGCCAGCAGCTTACCCTCGTACGGGGAGACCCAGTACTTC; CDR3aa: CASSLPSYGETQYF
abundance: few; len: 14; j_gene: TRBJ2-2; v_gene: TRBV6-2/TRBV6-3; d_gene: -; CDR3nt: TGTGCCAGCAGCCCCCACGAAGGGGTCGGGGAGCTGTTTTTT; CDR3aa: CASSPHEGVGELFF
abundance: -; len: 13; j_gene: TRBJ2-7; v_gene: TRBV7-2; d_gene: -; CDR3nt: TGTGCCAGCAGCTTAGGGGCAGGGAGAGAGCAGTACTTC; CDR3aa: CASSLGAGREQYF